This T cell receptor (beta chain) was sequenced in a study of T cell repertoires in cytomegalovirus infection. Study-wide background: Selected CMV epitopes included recently identified HLA-C-restricted ones as well as well-studied HLA-B-restricted ones. In public TCR beta signatures, there were indications of both CMV infection and matching HLA type.

Study-wide results and limits: The ex vivo response was dominated by HLA-C-restricted CMV-specific TCR beta clonotypes. Summed public TCR beta family frequency identified CMV carriers bearing the relevant HLA.

As concerns this clonotype: The antigen is unknown.

One entry per CDR3 protein, called by TCRdb with MiXCR from the reads. The table shows hundreds of thousands of distinct CDR3 sequences, with about 30% occurring only once. V shed 10 bases and J 3 bases; nucleotides not matched to a gene: 3. Germline V gene data show CDR1 as MNHEY and CDR2 as SVGAGI. This CDR3 has 12 amino acids. The sequence came from a human donor in good health (CMV status not recorded). Some clones in this sample may be carry-over from other donors' samples. Sequencing used cultured CD8+ T cells from PBMCs, obtained from culture after CMV antigen stimulation. The gene calls are TRBV6-5 and TRBJ2-1; 7 nucleotides agree with TRBD1. This CDR3 reads CATGGFYNEQFF. Here the CDR3 DNA reads TGTGCCACAGGGGGTTTCTACAATGAGCAGTTCTTC.